Below are 23 T cell receptor beta chains sequenced from a single sample in a study of OX40 agonist ivuxolimab in advanced cancers. The repertoire was sequenced with immunoSEQ multiplex PCR; TCRdb's copy has only in-frame clones and lacks some. This sample has 55,000 to 80,000 clones, with more than 65% found just once. This sample comprised CD4+ or CD8+ T cells sorted from blood, obtained in a trial of the OX40 agonist ivuxolimab. These TCRs come from an adult with an advanced solid tumor such as melanoma, head and neck, liver or kidney cancer.

The rearrangement uses TRBV5-1 and TRBJ2-6, with D perhaps matching TRBD2 (5 bases). Looked up from germline, CDR1 is SGHRS and CDR2 is YFSETQ. CDR3 length: 17 amino acids. The germline V and J ends were trimmed by 6 bases and 3 bases, with 19 bases remaining between them. CDR3 protein: CASTQDRPGIGANVLTF. The CDR3, as DNA: TGCGCCAGCACCCAGGACCGCCCGGGGATTGGGGCCAACGTCCTGACTTTC.

The chain links TRBV23-1 to TRBJ1-2; 9 bases are shared with TRBD1. TRBV23-1 is flagged as an ORF with uncertain function. CDR3 length: 12 amino acids. Trimming cost V 9 bases and J 4 bases; bases outside gene matches: 3. The DNA of the CDR3 is TGCGCCAGTGGACAGGGGTCCTATGGCTACACCTTC. This encodes CASGQGSYGYTF.

The rearrangement links TRBV6-5 to TRBJ2-6, with D possibly TRBD1 on 5 matching bases. Trimming cost V 2 bases and J 3 bases, with 11 bases left between them. This CDR3 spans 16 amino acids. Per germline, CDR1 MNHEY and CDR2 SVGAGI. The chain's CDR3 is CASSYRQGGGANVLTF. Here the CDR3 DNA reads TGTGCCAGCAGTTACCGCCAGGGTGGTGGGGCCAACGTCCTGACTTTC.

V and J are TRBV19 and TRBJ1-5; 7 nucleotides align to TRBD1. The CDR3 runs to 15 residues. V shed 2 bases, J shed 6 bases, and the junction held 7 bases outside the gene matches. Per the germline V gene, CDR1 is LNHDA and CDR2 is SQIVND (reference sequence). The CDR3 loop is CASSISGTGVQPQHF. The CDR3 bases are TGTGCCAGTAGTATAAGTGGAACAGGGGTTCAGCCCCAGCATTTT.

In DNA, the CDR3 is TGTGCCAGCAGCTTGACTAGCGGAACTAGCACAGATACGCAGTATTTT. This sequence encodes CASSLTSGTSTDTQYF. V usage is TRBV7-2 and J usage is TRBJ2-3; 9 bases agree with TRBD2. The ends lost 3 bases at V and 0 bases at J; junction bases unmatched: 4. The CDR3 has 16 amino acids. Germline CDR1 and CDR2: SGHTA and FQGNSA.

This clone has a single count. V usage is TRBV25-1 and J usage is TRBJ2-2; the D is unclear. V lost 3 bases to trimming and J lost 1 base, with 9 bases between them. Looked up from germline, CDR1 is MGHDK and CDR2 is SYGVNS. CDR3 length equals 15 residues. This chain's CDR3 is CASSDAPGNTGELFF. CDR3 bases: TGTGCCAGCAGTGACGCCCCAGGGAACACCGGGGAGCTGTTTTTT.

The J gene is TRBJ1-2, the V gene TRBV9, with 7 nucleotides matching TRBD1. The ends lost 4 bases at V and 3 bases at J; junction bases unmatched: 3. The CDR3 loop spans 13 amino acids. Looked up from germline, CDR1 is SGDLS and CDR2 is YYNGEE. The chain's CDR3 is CASSQDRDYGYTF. DNA for the CDR3: TGTGCCAGCAGCCAAGACAGGGACTATGGCTACACCTTC.

Comments on this clone: Other DNA sequences in this specimen translate into the identical CDR3. The V call is TRBV4-2, the J call TRBJ2-4; D is perhaps TRBD1 (6 bases). The V and J ends lost 1 base and 8 bases respectively, with 18 bases between them. Germline V gives CDR1 LGHNA, CDR2 YNFKEQ. This CDR3 has 16 amino acids. The CDR3 loop reads CASSQGGHTGTDIQYF. In DNA form, the CDR3 reads TGTGCCAGCAGCCAAGGGGGACATACAGGCACGGACATTCAGTACTTC.

This rearrangement joins TRBV27 to TRBJ1-4; D is unresolved. Trimming shortened V by 4 bases and J by 4 bases, and 10 bases separated the two germline ends. CDR1 is MNHEY and CDR2 is SMNVEV in the germline V gene (reference sequence). The CDR3 is 14 amino acids. As DNA, the CDR3 is TGTGCCAGCAGTTACTCCCGGGGTAATGAAAAACTGTTTTTT. Translated, it gives CASSYSRGNEKLFF.

This rearrangement joins TRBV29-1 to TRBJ1-4, with 7 positions matching TRBD1. The CDR3 runs 12 residues. V dropped 7 bases and J dropped 4; count of bases not matched to a gene: 3. Per the germline V gene, CDR1 is SQVTM and CDR2 is ANQGSEA. The CDR3 loop reads CSAGQLNEKLFF. CDR3 coding DNA: TGCAGCGCGGGACAGCTTAATGAAAAACTGTTTTTT.

The CDR3 loop reads CASSPTIPGELFF. CDR3 sequence (DNA): TGTGCCAGCAGCCCGACAATCCCCGGGGAGCTGTTTTTT. The chain joins TRBV11-3 to TRBJ2-2; no clear D gene. This CDR3 comprises 13 residues. Per the germline V gene, CDR1 is SGHNT and CDR2 is YENEEA. V was pared by 5 bases and J by 6 bases, with 10 bases between.

The J gene is TRBJ2-7, the V gene TRBV28; D possibly corresponds to TRBD2 (5 bases). The CDR3 loop spans 14 amino acids. V was trimmed by 5 bases and J by 3 bases, leaving 14 bases between them. Germline values: CDR1 MDHEN, CDR2 SYDVKM. In DNA form, the CDR3 reads TGTGCCAGCAGTCCCCACGGACTCCACTACGAGCAGTACTTC. This gives the protein CASSPHGLHYEQYF.

The gene calls are TRBV6-5 and TRBJ2-7; TRBD1 matches at 11 bases. Trimming cost V 5 bases and J 7 bases; bases outside gene matches: 10. CDR3 length equals 15 residues. The germline CDR1 and CDR2 sequences are MNHEY and SVGAGI. CDR3 protein: CASSTSGTGGTEQYF. In DNA, the CDR3 is TGTGCCAGCAGTACCTCCGGGACAGGGGGTACTGAGCAGTACTTC.

The chain uses TRBV7-3 and TRBJ2-5; 7 bases align to TRBD2. Germline V CDR1 and CDR2: SGHTA, FQGTGA. CDR3 length equals 15 residues. The V and J ends lost 2 bases and 7 bases, in that order; junction bases with no gene match: 10. The CDR3 spells CASSLVSGGGGTQYF. The DNA of the CDR3 is TGTGCCAGCAGCTTAGTCTCGGGAGGCGGTGGGACCCAGTACTTC.

The genes are TRBV19 and TRBJ1-2; D gene unclear. V lost 8 bases, J lost 3 bases, and 13 bases lay in between. This CDR3 is built from 13 residues. CDR1 is LNHDA and CDR2 is SQIVND in the germline V gene (reference sequence). This CDR3 reads CASSPGVDYGYTF. The DNA for the CDR3 is TGTGCCAGTTCCCCAGGTGTGGACTATGGCTACACCTTC.

The chain uses TRBV9 and TRBJ1-2; D is perhaps TRBD1 (5 bases). The V end was cut by 4 bases, the J end by 5 bases, with 15 bases between. This CDR3 has 14 residues. CDR1 is SGDLS and CDR2 is YYNGEE in the germline V gene. The CDR3 DNA sequence: TGTGCCAGCAGCCCCACCGGGGGGGTTTATGGCTACACCTTC. This gives the protein CASSPTGGVYGYTF.

The chain recombines TRBV13 with TRBJ2-3; D gene unclear. The germline V gene encodes CDR1 PRHDT and CDR2 FYEKMQ (reference sequence). The V end lost 3 bases, the J end lost 0 bases, and 10 bases lay between the germline ends. The CDR3 is 15 amino acids. CDR3 residues: CASSFLGTSTDTQYF. CDR3 nucleotides: TGTGCCAGCAGCTTTCTGGGCACTAGCACAGATACGCAGTATTTT.

There are a few counts of this clone. The chain combines TRBV7-2 with TRBJ1-5, with 7 bases identical to TRBD1. V trimming: 4 bases; J trimming: 1 base; junction bases outside the gene matches: 7. The length of the CDR3 is 16 residues. Germline V gene data show CDR1 as SGHTA and CDR2 as FQGNSA. For the CDR3, the DNA is TGTGCCAGCAGCTCATCGACAGGGTGGAGCAATCAGCCCCAGCATTTT. This translates into CASSSSTGWSNQPQHF.

J is TRBJ2-1 and V is TRBV28, with TRBD2 identical over 8 bases. The CDR3 has 20 residues. Germline V lookup: CDR1 MDHEN, CDR2 SYDVKM. V shed 2 bases and J 0 bases; nucleotides not matched to a gene: 15. The CDR3 protein is CASSLPGLGFLRSSYNEQFF. The CDR3 nucleotides are TGTGCCAGCAGTTTACCGGGACTAGGTTTCTTGAGAAGCTCCTACAATGAGCAGTTCTTC.

The chain employs TRBV6-5 and TRBJ1-5; D is undetermined. The CDR3 consists of 14 residues. The germline V gene has CDR1 MNHEY and CDR2 SVGAGI. The V end was cut by 6 bases, the J end by 0 bases, with 9 bases between. The chain's CDR3 is CASRQLYSNQPQHF. Written as DNA, the CDR3 is TGTGCCAGCAGGCAGTTGTATAGCAATCAGCCCCAGCATTTT.

The chain couples TRBV6-5 to TRBJ2-1, with 7 bases that match TRBD2. Germline V lookup: CDR1 MNHEY, CDR2 SVGAGI. Losses at the gene ends were 3 bases for V and 6 bases for J; bases not matched to a gene: 8. The CDR3 runs to 15 residues. CDR3 sequence reads: CASSYGLAVINEQFF. The CDR3 DNA is TGTGCCAGCAGTTATGGGCTAGCGGTAATCAATGAGCAGTTCTTC.

This clone was seen a handful of times. The same CDR3 is also encoded by other DNA sequences in this sample. The chain combines TRBV9 with TRBJ1-3, with D unresolved. The V gene's germline CDR1 is SGDLS and CDR2 YYNGEE. The CDR3 contains 16 residues. V was pared by 0 bases and J by 0 bases, with 10 bases between. DNA of the CDR3: TGTGCCAGCAGCGTAGGTGCCGGTCACTCTGGAAACACCATATATTTT. This codes for CASSVGAGHSGNTIYF.

Written as DNA, the CDR3 is TGTGCCAGCAGTTCATCGAGCAGATTCACAGATACGCAGTATTTT. Protein: CASSSSSRFTDTQYF. The chain employs TRBV27 and TRBJ2-3; no clear D. The CDR3 totals 15 residues. Germline loops: CDR1 MNHEY, CDR2 SMNVEV (reference sequence). V dropped 4 bases and J dropped 2 bases, with 13 bases sitting between them.